Given below is one TCR beta chain in context. Its antigen is still unknown. The data derive from a study of CXCR3-negative and CXCR3-positive naive CD8 T cells. Whole-study context: TRB reads totalled about 140 million, about 1.5 +/- 0.3 million per library.

Study-wide points: Memory cells showed distinct TRBV-TRBJ patterns, while the two naive subsets matched. TRB CDR3s were more hydrophobic in CXCR3-positive than in CXCR3-negative naive cells.

The CDR3 spans 13 residues. Germline CDR1 is MNHEY and CDR2 is SMNVEV (reference sequence). 5' RACE that incorporated UMI labels was used to prepare the TRB cDNA libraries. TCRdb re-analyzed the 5' RACE reads; it lists each CDR3 protein once, without DNA. This sample contains 130,000 or so distinct CDR3 sequences. The chain employs TRBV27 and TRBJ1-1; the TRBD1 assignment by TCRdb is unverifiable without DNA. What was sequenced was naive CXCR3+ CD8+ T cells from blood. The subset is: CD45RO-CCR7+CD27+CD95- naive CD8+ T cells expressing CXCR3 (TNR3+). The sequence was collected from a human donor in good health. Some clones in this sample may be carry-over from other donors' samples. The CDR3 is CASRQGMNTEAFF.